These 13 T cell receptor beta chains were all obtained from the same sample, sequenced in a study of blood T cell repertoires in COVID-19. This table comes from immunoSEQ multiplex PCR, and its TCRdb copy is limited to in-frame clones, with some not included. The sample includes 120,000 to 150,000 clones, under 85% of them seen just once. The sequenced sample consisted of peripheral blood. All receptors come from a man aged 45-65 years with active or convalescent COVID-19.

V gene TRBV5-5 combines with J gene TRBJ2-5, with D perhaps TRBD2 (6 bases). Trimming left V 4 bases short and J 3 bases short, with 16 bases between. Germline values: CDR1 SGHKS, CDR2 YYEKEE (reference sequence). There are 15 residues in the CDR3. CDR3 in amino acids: CASSARRAGEETQYF. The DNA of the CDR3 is TGTGCCAGCAGCGCCCGGAGGGCCGGGGAAGAGACCCAGTACTTC.

Written as DNA, the CDR3 is TGCGCCAGCAGCCTATGGAGCAGGCCGGGACTCCACACAGATACGCAGTATTTT. Its protein is CASSLWSRPGLHTDTQYF. The chain is built from TRBV5-1 and TRBJ2-3; D perhaps matches TRBD2 (6 bases). V was shortened by 4 bases and J by 2 bases, with 23 bases between the two germline ends. This CDR3 is built from 18 residues. Germline CDR1 and CDR2: SGHRS and YFSETQ.

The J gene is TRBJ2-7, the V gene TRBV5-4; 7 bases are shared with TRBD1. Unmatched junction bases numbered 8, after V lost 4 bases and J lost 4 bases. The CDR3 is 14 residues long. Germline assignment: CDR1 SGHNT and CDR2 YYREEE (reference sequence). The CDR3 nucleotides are TGTGCCAGCAGCCGGGGACAGAGTTCATACGAGCAGTACTTC. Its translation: CASSRGQSSYEQYF.

In DNA, the CDR3 is TGTGCCAGCAGTCCTACCAAGGGACTAGCGGTGTCCTACGAGCAGTACTTC. Amino acids: CASSPTKGLAVSYEQYF. The genes are TRBV6-6 and TRBJ2-7; 11 bases are shared with TRBD2. CDR3 length: 17 amino acids. Germline loops: CDR1 MNHNY, CDR2 SVGAGI (reference sequence). Losses at the gene ends were 5 bases for V and 1 base for J; bases not matched to a gene: 10.

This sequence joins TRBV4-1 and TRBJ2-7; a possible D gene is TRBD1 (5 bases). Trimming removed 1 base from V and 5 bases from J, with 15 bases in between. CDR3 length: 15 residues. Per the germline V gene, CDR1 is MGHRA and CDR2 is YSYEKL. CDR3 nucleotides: TGCGCCAGCAGCCAAGGGGGCAGGATTAGGGACGAGCAGTACTTC. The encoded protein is CASSQGGRIRDEQYF.

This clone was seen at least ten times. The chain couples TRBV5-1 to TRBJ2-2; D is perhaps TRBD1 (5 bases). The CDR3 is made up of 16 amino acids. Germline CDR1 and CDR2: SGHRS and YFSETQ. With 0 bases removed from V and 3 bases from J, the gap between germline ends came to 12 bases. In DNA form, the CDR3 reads TGCGCCAGCAGCTTGGAGGCCCAGGGCTACACCGGGGAGCTGTTTTTT. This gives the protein CASSLEAQGYTGELFF.

For the CDR3, the DNA is TGTGCCAGCAGCTTACAAGGGGGCTACGAGCAGTACTTC. It codes for CASSLQGGYEQYF. This sequence joins TRBV11-2 and TRBJ2-7; a possible D gene is TRBD1 (6 bases). Trimming shortened V by 2 bases and J by 3 bases, and 8 bases separated the two germline ends. In germline, CDR1 is SGHAT, CDR2 FQNNGV. The CDR3 sequence is 13 residues long.

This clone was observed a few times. The CDR3 reads CASRDGTGGQETQYF. The CDR3 DNA reads TGTGCCAGCAGGGATGGGACAGGGGGCCAAGAGACCCAGTACTTC. The V call is TRBV2, the J call TRBJ2-5, with 11 bases fitting TRBD1. This CDR3 contains 15 residues. Germline CDR1 SNHLY, CDR2 FYNNEI. The V and J ends lost 6 bases and 1 base, in that order; junction bases with no gene match: 4.

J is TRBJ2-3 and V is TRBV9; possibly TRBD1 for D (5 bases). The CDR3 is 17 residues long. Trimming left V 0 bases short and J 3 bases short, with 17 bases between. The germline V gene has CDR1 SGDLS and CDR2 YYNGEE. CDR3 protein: CASSVDDGALGTDTQYF. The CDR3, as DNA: TGTGCCAGCAGCGTAGACGATGGGGCCTTGGGGACAGATACGCAGTATTTT. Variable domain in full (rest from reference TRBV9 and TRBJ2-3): DSGVTQTPKHLITATGQRVTLRCSPRSGDLSVYWYQQSLDQGLQFLIQYYNGEERAKGNILERFSAQQFPDLHSELNLSSLELGDSALYFCASSVDDGALGTDTQYFGPGTRLTVL.

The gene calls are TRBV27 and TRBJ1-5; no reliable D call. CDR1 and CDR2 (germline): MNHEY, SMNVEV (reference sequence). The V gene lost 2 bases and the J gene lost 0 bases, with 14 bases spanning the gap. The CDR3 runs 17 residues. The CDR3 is CASSLLGRTYSNQPQHF. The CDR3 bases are TGTGCCAGCAGTTTACTCGGGCGGACTTATAGCAATCAGCCCCAGCATTTT.

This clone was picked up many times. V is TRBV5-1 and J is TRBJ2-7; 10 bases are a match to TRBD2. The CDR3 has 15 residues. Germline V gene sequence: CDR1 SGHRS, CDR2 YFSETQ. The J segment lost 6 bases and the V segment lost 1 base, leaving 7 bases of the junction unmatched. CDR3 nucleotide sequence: TGCGCCAGCAGCTTGTATCTAGCGGGAGATGGCGAGCAGTACTTC. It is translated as CASSLYLAGDGEQYF.

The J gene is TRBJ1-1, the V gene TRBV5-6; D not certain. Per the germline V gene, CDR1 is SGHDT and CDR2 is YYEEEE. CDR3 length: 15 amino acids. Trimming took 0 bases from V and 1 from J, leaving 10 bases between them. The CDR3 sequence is CASSLARLGNTEAFF. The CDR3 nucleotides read TGTGCCAGCAGCTTGGCCCGACTGGGGAACACTGAAGCTTTCTTT.

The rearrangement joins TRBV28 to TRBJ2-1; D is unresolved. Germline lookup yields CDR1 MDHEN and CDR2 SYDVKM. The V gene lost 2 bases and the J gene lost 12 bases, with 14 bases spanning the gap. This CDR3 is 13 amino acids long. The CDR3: CASSLGLRLWQFF. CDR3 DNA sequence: TGTGCCAGCAGTTTAGGTTTACGGTTGTGGCAGTTCTTC.